These 21 T cell receptor beta chains share one sample of origin, sequenced in a study of blood T cell repertoires in COVID-19. TCRdb's table, derived via immunoSEQ multiplex PCR, lists solely in-frame clones and lacks some. Altogether approximately 400,000 clones are present, roughly 80% being singletons, with the ten largest covering about 4.9%. Sequencing was done on a sample of PBMCs or T cells enriched from blood (not recorded which). The source of these receptors is a woman aged 50 to 60 who had recovered from COVID-19.

This clone has just a few counts. The rearrangement uses TRBV5-5 and TRBJ1-2; 7 nucleotides line up with TRBD1. The CDR3 consists of 15 residues. Losses at the gene ends were 0 bases for V and 5 bases for J; bases not matched to a gene: 7. Per germline, CDR1 SGHKS and CDR2 YYEKEE (reference sequence). Here the CDR3 DNA reads TGTGCCAGCAGCTTGGCGGGACAGTTAAAGTATGGCTACACCTTC. Protein: CASSLAGQLKYGYTF.

This chain connects TRBV19 to TRBJ2-1, with 7 nucleotides matching TRBD1. Trimming at V came to 4 bases and at J to 5 bases, leaving 11 bases not matched to a gene. Per the germline V gene, CDR1 is LNHDA and CDR2 is SQIVND (reference sequence). CDR3 length equals 16 residues. CDR3 protein: CASSTPPWQGDNEQFF. CDR3 coding DNA: TGTGCCAGTAGTACACCTCCGTGGCAGGGGGACAATGAGCAGTTCTTC.

The V call is TRBV11-3, the J call TRBJ2-1; D gene unclear. The V end was cut by 2 bases, the J end by 6 bases, with 8 bases between. This CDR3 is built from 13 residues. Germline loops: CDR1 SGHNT, CDR2 YENEEA. The CDR3 DNA reads as TGTGCCAGCAGCTTACCAACAGTCAATGAGCAGTTCTTC. Translation: CASSLPTVNEQFF.

The rearrangement joins TRBV5-6 to TRBJ1-1, with unresolved D. Trimming removed 4 bases at V and 6 bases at J, with 13 bases between. CDR3 length: 13 residues. Germline-derived CDR1 and CDR2 are SGHDT and YYEEEE. CDR3 nucleotides: TGTGCCAGCAGCGATGGTTTCGGGGCTGAAGCTTTCTTT. This codes for CASSDGFGAEAFF.

This clone was seen more than once but under ten times. The sample holds other DNA sequences that translate to the same CDR3. V is TRBV15 and J is TRBJ1-5, with unresolved D. CDR3 length equals 15 residues. Trimming pared 0 bases from V and 7 bases from J, leaving 13 bases between. The germline gives CDR1 LNHNV, CDR2 YYDKDF (reference sequence). This CDR3 is CATSRDPGGGQPQHF. Here the CDR3 DNA reads TGTGCCACCAGCAGAGATCCCGGCGGTGGACAGCCCCAGCATTTT. The full variable domain, in which reference TRBV15 and TRBJ1-5 provide the parts outside the CDR3, is DAMVIQNPRYQVTQFGKPVTLSCSQTLNHNVMYWYQQKSSQAPKLLFHYYDKDFNNEADTPDNFQSRRPNTSFCFLDIRSPGLGDTAMYLCATSRDPGGGQPQHFGDGTRLSIL.

A remark on this clone: This specimen includes other DNA sequences encoding the same CDR3. V gene TRBV5-1 combines with J gene TRBJ2-3, with 11 bases identical to TRBD2. Looked up from germline, CDR1 is SGHRS and CDR2 is YFSETQ. Germline trimming cut 0 bases from V and 0 bases from J; bases unmatched to any gene: 6. This CDR3 is built from 18 residues. CDR3 coding DNA: TGCGCCAGCAGCTTGGGGCTAGCGGGGGGAACGAGCACAGATACGCAGTATTTT. This encodes CASSLGLAGGTSTDTQYF.

The chain carries TRBV5-4 and TRBJ2-1, with D possibly being TRBD1 (8 bases). Germline lookup yields CDR1 SGHNT and CDR2 YYREEE (reference sequence). The CDR3 has 17 residues. Between the trimmed V and J ends, which lost 4 bases and 6 bases, there was a span of 23 bases. In nucleotides, the CDR3 is TGTGCCAGCAGCCAGCCACCTACAGGGGGGGTTTCCAATGAGCAGTTCTTC. Translating gives CASSQPPTGGVSNEQFF.

CDR3 sequence reads: CASSSSGTLTGELFF. CDR3 nucleotide sequence: TGTGCCAGCAGCTCGTCCGGGACTCTCACCGGGGAGCTGTTTTTT. The V gene is TRBV7-8, the J gene TRBJ2-2; D perhaps matches TRBD2 (6 bases). The CDR3 spans 15 residues. Trimming stripped 4 bases from V and 4 bases from J, with 13 bases between. Per germline, CDR1 SGHVS and CDR2 FQNEAQ.

V usage is TRBV2 and J usage is TRBJ1-2; D is ambiguous. The V end was cut by 9 bases, the J end by 5 bases, with 13 bases between. This CDR3 contains 12 residues. Germline CDR1 is SNHLY and CDR2 is FYNNEI. CDR3 DNA: TGTGCCAGTAAGGGCCCGGGATATGGCTACACCTTC. It yields the protein CASKGPGYGYTF.

This clone was counted only a few times. The V call is TRBV30, the J call TRBJ1-2, with 7 bases that match TRBD1. CDR1 and CDR2 from the germline V gene are GTSNPN and SVGIG (reference sequence). Trimming took 5 bases from V and 14 from J; bases not matched to a gene: 11. The CDR3 runs to 11 residues. The CDR3 DNA reads TGTGCCTGGGAGACGGGACAGAAGTTTACCTTC. The encoded protein is CAWETGQKFTF.

This sequence joins TRBV19 and TRBJ2-1; TRBD1 matches 12 bases. The J segment lost 6 bases and the V segment lost 8 bases, leaving 14 bases of the junction unmatched. The CDR3 length is 17 residues. CDR1 LNHDA and CDR2 SQIVND come from the germline V gene (reference sequence). The CDR3 loop reads CASGPRRGQGASNEQFF. In DNA form, the CDR3 reads TGTGCCAGTGGCCCTCGCCGGGGACAGGGGGCAAGCAATGAGCAGTTCTTC.

The V call is TRBV27, the J call TRBJ2-7; 8 bases fit TRBD1. J gave up 0 bases and V 6 bases, and 10 bases lay outside the gene matches. Germline values: CDR1 MNHEY, CDR2 SMNVEV (reference sequence). CDR3 length: 16 amino acids. Here the CDR3 reads CASSNLRTGHSYEQYF. The CDR3 region has the DNA TGTGCCAGCAGCAACCTCAGGACAGGGCACTCCTACGAGCAGTACTTC.

The CDR3 is CASSLIRVGQGEAFF. Written as DNA, the CDR3 is TGTGCCAGCAGCTTGATCAGGGTCGGCCAAGGTGAAGCTTTCTTT. The rearrangement joins TRBV11-1 to TRBJ1-1; possibly TRBD1 for D (5 bases). This CDR3 has 15 amino acids. Germline CDR1 and CDR2: SGHAT and FQDESV (reference sequence). V lost 3 bases and J 7 bases, leaving 18 bases between the germline ends.

This clone was counted between two and nine times. This chain connects TRBV10-3 to TRBJ2-2; a weak D match, TRBD2 (5 bases). CDR1 is ENHRY and CDR2 is SYGVKD in the germline V gene. This CDR3 contains 12 residues. V was pared by 7 bases and J by 7 bases, with 10 bases between. The CDR3 coding sequence is TGTGCCATCACTAGCCAACACGGGGAGCTGTTTTTT. As protein: CAITSQHGELFF.

The chain joins TRBV11-3 to TRBJ2-5, with 10 nucleotides matching TRBD2. CDR3 size: 15 residues. The V gene's germline CDR1 is SGHNT and CDR2 YENEEA. After removal of 4 bases from V and 4 bases from J, the junction contained 6 bases not matched to a gene. For the CDR3, the DNA is TGTGCCAGCAGCTCTTCTCTAGCGGGGGTAGAGACCCAGTACTTC. It translates to CASSSSLAGVETQYF.

The chain joins TRBV30 to TRBJ1-5, with D unresolved. V lost 0 bases and J 3 bases, leaving 6 bases between the germline ends. Germline CDR1 reads GTSNPN; CDR2 reads SVGIG (reference sequence). CDR3 length: 13 residues. The chain's CDR3 is CAWSVENNQPQHF. The CDR3 DNA follows: TGTGCCTGGAGTGTGGAGAACAATCAGCCCCAGCATTTT.

The rearrangement links TRBV6-5 to TRBJ1-2; 9 bases are a match to TRBD1. V lost 5 bases and J lost 6; bases outside the gene matches: 7. This CDR3 has 14 residues. Per the germline V gene, CDR1 is MNHEY and CDR2 is SVGAGI. CDR3 DNA sequence: TGTGCCAGCAGTCCCTTCGGGACAGGGAATGGCTACACCTTC. Its translation is CASSPFGTGNGYTF.

This clone showed up just a few times. Other DNA sequences in this sample translate to the same CDR3. The CDR3 region has the DNA TGTGCCAGCAGCACCGGGACAGGGAATGGCTACACCTTC. It encodes CASSTGTGNGYTF. V is TRBV7-2 and J is TRBJ1-2, with 9 bases identical to TRBD1. The CDR3 has 13 residues. With 5 bases clipped from V and 6 bases from J, the junction kept 4 bases outside the gene matches. CDR1 is SGHTA, CDR2 FQGNSA, per germline.

The chain has TRBV25-1 and TRBJ2-3, with D perhaps matching TRBD1 (5 bases). This CDR3 spans 12 amino acids. Germline values: CDR1 MGHDK, CDR2 SYGVNS. V shed 4 bases and J shed 9 bases, with 11 bases lying between them. This CDR3 reads CASSVGLGTQYF. The CDR3 DNA reads as TGTGCCAGCAGTGTGGGGCTGGGGACGCAGTATTTT. Filled out from reference TRBV25-1 and TRBJ2-3, the complete variable domain reads EADIYQTPRYLVIGTGKKITLECSQTMGHDKMYWYQQDPGMELHLIHYSYGVNSTEKGDLSSESTVSRIRTEHFPLTLESARPSHTSQYLCASSVGLGTQYFGPGTRLTVL.

The chain is built from TRBV30 and TRBJ1-3, with D possibly being TRBD1 (5 bases). Germline CDR1 and CDR2: GTSNPN and SVGIG (reference sequence). The CDR3 loop spans 14 amino acids. V shed 2 bases and J shed 2 bases, with 10 bases lying between them. The CDR3 nucleotides are TGTGCCTGGAGTCTCGGGGGGGCTGGAAACACCATATATTTT. Translation: CAWSLGGAGNTIYF.

The rearrangement links TRBV11-2 to TRBJ1-1; D is perhaps TRBD1 (5 bases). The CDR3 sequence is 14 residues long. Germline V gene data show CDR1 as SGHAT and CDR2 as FQNNGV. Trimming shortened V by 0 bases and J by 1 base, and 6 bases separated the two germline ends. This CDR3 is CASSLETGNTEAFF. DNA of the CDR3: TGTGCCAGCAGCTTAGAAACAGGGAACACTGAAGCTTTCTTT.